This TCR beta chain comes out of a study of sequential checkpoint blockade in melanoma. Background on the study: Randomization was 1:1 between first-line nivolumab→ipilimumab and ipilimumab→nivolumab. Both treatment sequences were followed by maintenance nivolumab.

Treatment reported: randomized to nivolumab then ipilimumab (arm A) or the reverse (arm B). Patients had received no earlier DNA-damaging chemotherapy. From thawed PBMCs, live CD3+CD8+ cells negative for CD19 and CD56 were sorted. Sequencing was performed with immunoSEQ multiplex PCR; in TCRdb, only in-frame clones are kept and a portion is missing. The sample contains 1,000 to 1,500 clones, approximately 68% of which appear only once. This clonotype originated in a human donor with melanoma. This material consisted of CD8+ T cells sorted from blood (inferred from file names), taken from a patient given nivolumab and ipilimumab in sequence.

The CDR3: CASSFLDRGIYGYTF. The DNA for the CDR3 is TGTGCCAGCAGTTTTTTGGACAGGGGGATCTATGGCTACACCTTC. The chain employs TRBV27 and TRBJ1-2, with 10 bases aligning to TRBD1. Germline assignment: CDR1 MNHEY and CDR2 SMNVEV (reference sequence). The CDR3 contains 15 residues. After removal of 3 bases from V and 4 bases from J, the junction contained 5 bases not matched to a gene.